This is a list of T cell receptor beta chains from one sample in a study of cytomegalovirus exposure and HLA in healthy donors. Only in-frame clones appear in the TCRdb table, and some are missing; sequencing was by immunoSEQ multiplex PCR. Recorded for this sample: about 48,000 clones. The sequenced sample consisted of PBMCs. Receptors originate from a woman between 40 and 50 years old in good health and CMV-seronegative. CDR3s include the opening cysteine and the closing phenylalanine or tryptophan. D genes are given only for firm matches.

TRBJ2-2 TRBV18 - TGTGCCAGCTCATTCGAGACAGCTACCGGGGAGCTGTTTTTT CASSFETATGELFF
TRBJ2-5 TRBV29-1 TRBD2 TGCAGCGTTGAACCGACTAGCGGGAGTTTTGTTGGGACCCAGTACTTC CSVEPTSGSFVGTQYF
TRBJ2-1 TRBV19 TRBD2 TGTGCCAGTAGTAACGAACTCACTAGCGGGAATTACAATGAGCAGTTCTTC CASSNELTSGNYNEQFF
TRBJ2-1 TRBV27 - TGTGCCAGCAGTTTATCCTCGGGTTCCTACAATGAGCAGTTCTTC CASSLSSGSYNEQFF
TRBJ1-1 TRBV5-1 - TGCGCCAGCAGCTTGGGCACACCTGGTGGTGTCACTGAAGCTTTCTTT CASSLGTPGGVTEAFF
TRBJ1-3 TRBV6-5 TRBD1 TGTGCCAGCAGTTCGACAGGGGACGGAAACACCATATATTTT CASSSTGDGNTIYF
TRBJ2-7 TRBV15 TRBD1 TGTGCCACCAGCAGACAACGGGACAGGGCCTACGAGCAGTACTTC CATSRQRDRAYEQYF
TRBJ2-3 TRBV4-1 - TGCGCCAGCAGCCGCGGTGGCGGGACAGATACGCAGTATTTT CASSRGGGTDTQYF
TRBJ2-1 TRBV28 TRBD2 TGTGCCAGCAGTGGGGGACTAGCGAATATAAATGAGCAGTTCTTC CASSGGLANINEQFF
TRBJ1-5 TRBV18 TRBD1 TGTGCCAGCTCACCACGACAGGGAGTAGGACAGCCCCAGCATTTT CASSPRQGVGQPQHF
TRBJ2-3 TRBV15 TRBD2 TGTGCCACCAGCAGAGATAGGGCGGCTAGCGGCCTCACAGATACGCAGTATTTT CATSRDRAASGLTDTQYF
TRBJ1-2 TRBV2 - TGTGCCAGCAGTGCACTGGGGGGGACCTATGGCTACACCTTC CASSALGGTYGYTF
TRBJ2-7 TRBV7-2 - TGTGCCAGCAGCTTAGCGTCTCTTGTCTACGAGCAGTACTTC CASSLASLVYEQYF
TRBJ1-1 TRBV5-1 - TGCGCCAGCAGCGGAGGCCGAGAAGCTTTCTTT CASSGGREAFF
TRBJ1-1 TRBV7-2 - TGTGCCAGCTCGCGCGGGGCTGGGGCTGAAGCTTTCTTT CASSRGAGAEAFF
TRBJ1-2 TRBV15 - TGTGCCACCAGCAGAGATTCCTGGAGGGATGGCTACACCTTC CATSRDSWRDGYTF
TRBJ2-6 TRBV2 - TGTGCCAGCAGTGTTAGGAGGACGGGGGCCAACGTCCTGACTTTC CASSVRRTGANVLTF
TRBJ2-7 TRBV5-1 TRBD1 TGCGCCAGCAGCCCCACGACAGGGGGTTACGAGCAGTACTTC CASSPTTGGYEQYF
TRBJ2-7 TRBV18 - TGTGCCAGCTCACCCGCGGGCCACGAGCAGTACTTC CASSPAGHEQYF
TRBJ2-7 TRBV5-1 - TGCGCCAGCAGCTCCACCTACGAGCAGTACTTC CASSSTYEQYF
TRBJ1-1 TRBV5-8 TRBD1 TGTGCCAGCAGCTTGGCGGACAGGGGCCCCAACACTGAAGCTTTCTTT CASSLADRGPNTEAFF
TRBJ2-5 TRBV20-1 - TGCAGTGCCCTCACATTCGAGACCCAGTACTTC CSALTFETQYF
TRBJ1-4 TRBV23-1 TRBD1 TGCGCCAGCAGTCTCGCCGGACAGGGGGCAACTAATGAAAAACTGTTTTTT CASSLAGQGATNEKLFF
TRBJ2-3 TRBV4-2 - TGTGACAGCAGCCATACTAGGACAGATACGCAGTATTTT CDSSHTRTDTQYF
TRBJ2-7 TRBV5-8 TRBD2 TGTGCCAGCATGACCCGACTAGCGGGGGCCTACGAGCAGTACTTC CASMTRLAGAYEQYF
TRBJ1-1 TRBV6-5 - TGTGCCAGCAGCTTGGGACATTGGACTGAAGCTTTCTTT CASSLGHWTEAFF
TRBJ1-2 TRBV6-1 - TGTGCCAGCAGTGACACGAGAACCCGGGGGGGTAACTATGGCTACACCTTC CASSDTRTRGGNYGYTF
TRBJ2-2 TRBV7-9 - TGTGCCAGCAGCTTATCATACAGGGTCGCGGCCGGGGAGCTGTTTTTT CASSLSYRVAAGELFF
TRBJ1-2 TRBV12-5 TRBD1 TGTGCTAGTGGTTTGGGACAGGGTGGAGGCTACACCTTC CASGLGQGGGYTF
TRBJ1-2 TRBV19 TRBD1 TGTGCCAGTAGTACGGGACAGGGGTATGGCTACACCTTC CASSTGQGYGYTF
TRBJ1-2 TRBV6-5 TRBD1 TGTGCCAGCAGTTACTCCGGGACAGGGGGCCAAGGCTACACCTTC CASSYSGTGGQGYTF
TRBJ2-3 TRBV9 - TGTGCCAGCAGCGTAGGGCAAGGAGCAGATACGCAGTATTTT CASSVGQGADTQYF
TRBJ2-1 TRBV6-5 TRBD2 TGTGCCAGCTCCACTAGCGGCAGCTACAATGAGCAGTTCTTC CASSTSGSYNEQFF
TRBJ2-7 TRBV18 - TGTGCCAGCTCACCGGGGGGTAGTGGGCAGCAGTACTTC CASSPGGSGQQYF